Each of the 12 T cell receptor beta chains below was sequenced from the same sample in a study of PD-1 blockade in classical Hodgkin lymphoma. Assay: immunoSEQ multiplex PCR; the TCRdb copy retains only in-frame clones and omits some. Of about 97,000 clones listed, over 80% are singletons. Every one of the patients relapsed after autologous stem cell transplantation (brentuximab vedotin exposure was variable). The sequencing used peripheral blood mononuclear cells (PBMCs), collected at baseline. All receptors derive from a human donor with classical Hodgkin lymphoma.

The CDR3 is CASSPGQGVSYNEQFF. In DNA, the CDR3 is TGTGCCAGCAGCCCCGGACAGGGGGTTAGCTACAATGAGCAGTTCTTC. The gene calls are TRBV7-9 and TRBJ2-1; 10 nucleotides agree with TRBD1. J gave up 3 bases and V 5 bases, and 7 bases lay outside the gene matches. The CDR3 spans 16 residues. CDR1 and CDR2 (germline): SEHNR, FQNEAQ (reference sequence). The full variable domain, rest sourced from reference TRBV7-9 and TRBJ2-1, is DTGVSQNPRHKITKRGQNVTFRCDPISEHNRLYWYRQTLGQGPEFLTYFQNEAQLEKSRLLSDRFSAERPKGSFSTLEIQRTEQGDSAMYLCASSPGQGVSYNEQFFGPGTRLTVL.

This clone has only a few counts. The chain employs TRBV15 and TRBJ1-4; 7 bases fit TRBD1. Losses at the gene ends were 0 bases for V and 10 bases for J; bases not matched to a gene: 17. From germline, CDR1 is LNHNV and CDR2 YYDKDF (reference sequence). The CDR3 contains 18 residues. The CDR3 nucleotides read TGTGCCACCAGCAGAGATCGACAGGGTCCCCAGGTAATCGGAAAACTGTTTTTT. Protein: CATSRDRQGPQVIGKLFF.

The gene calls are TRBV9 and TRBJ2-1, with TRBD2 matching over 9 bases. CDR3 length equals 16 residues. The ends lost 1 base at V and 9 bases at J; junction bases unmatched: 11. Germline V gene data show CDR1 as SGDLS and CDR2 as YYNGEE. Here the CDR3 DNA reads TGTGCCAGCAGCGTAAGGCGACTAGCGGCATTCCCTGAGCAGTTCTTC. Protein sequence: CASSVRRLAAFPEQFF.

The chain combines TRBV2 with TRBJ2-2, with D maybe TRBD2 (6 bases). Germline loops: CDR1 SNHLY, CDR2 FYNNEI. V lost 10 bases to trimming and J lost 6 bases, with 21 bases between them. The CDR3 has 15 amino acids. CDR3 sequence (DNA): TGTGCCACGTCCCGGGACTTACCTTCCTCCGGGGAGCTGTTTTTT. Translating it yields CATSRDLPSSGELFF.

V and J are TRBV5-6 and TRBJ2-6, with TRBD1 matching over 8 bases. The CDR3 runs to 17 residues. Germline loops: CDR1 SGHDT, CDR2 YYEEEE. Unmatched junction bases numbered 8, after V lost 3 bases and J lost 3 bases. The CDR3 DNA is TGTGCCAGCAGCTCCCTGGACAGGGATAGTGGGGCCAACGTCCTGACTTTC. Translated: CASSSLDRDSGANVLTF.

In its sample, this clone was seen once. The chain uses TRBV7-6 and TRBJ2-2; TRBD2 matches at 14 bases. This CDR3 has 15 residues. The germline V gene encodes CDR1 SGHVS and CDR2 FNYEAQ. The ends lost 5 bases at V and 6 bases at J; junction bases unmatched: 2. CDR3 loop: CASSRGLAGAGELFF. The CDR3 DNA reads as TGTGCCAGCAGCCGGGGACTAGCGGGAGCCGGGGAGCTGTTTTTT.

The chain is built from TRBV5-1 and TRBJ1-4; 9 bases match TRBD1. CDR1 is SGHRS, CDR2 YFSETQ, per germline. The CDR3 has 15 amino acids. V shed 3 bases, J shed 7 bases, and the junction held 7 bases outside the gene matches. For the CDR3, the DNA is TGCGCCAGCAGCTCAAGGACAGGGGCGGGTGAAAAACTGTTTTTT. Its protein is CASSSRTGAGEKLFF.

The chain links TRBV7-3 to TRBJ2-2, with a weak D call TRBD1 (5 bases). Trimming left V 1 base short and J 2 bases short, with 11 bases between. The CDR3 spans 16 residues. Per germline, CDR1 SGHTA and CDR2 FQGTGA. CDR3 region: CASSLNGAGNTGELFF. The CDR3 bases are TGTGCCAGCAGCTTAAATGGGGCCGGCAACACCGGGGAGCTGTTTTTT.

The chain couples TRBV10-3 to TRBJ2-7; 10 bases line up with TRBD1. With V trimmed by 10 bases and J by 5 bases, 11 bases remained unmatched. The CDR3 has 14 residues. Germline V gene data show CDR1 as ENHRY and CDR2 as SYGVKD. CDR3 residues: CASWGDRGTHEQYF. CDR3 DNA sequence: TGTGCCAGCTGGGGGGACAGGGGAACCCACGAGCAGTACTTC.

This chain joins TRBV10-3 and TRBJ1-1, with TRBD1 matching over 11 bases. This CDR3 is 18 amino acids long. The V gene end was trimmed by 0 bases and the J gene end by 0 bases; junction bases not matched to a gene: 6. Germline-derived CDR1 and CDR2 are ENHRY and SYGVKD. In DNA, the CDR3 is TGTGCCATCAGTGAGTCAGGGACAGGGGGACCTATGAACACTGAAGCTTTCTTT. It specifies CAISESGTGGPMNTEAFF.

This clone has only a few counts. V gene TRBV5-1 combines with J gene TRBJ2-5; D may be TRBD2 (6 bases). CDR3 length equals 17 residues. The germline V gene has CDR1 SGHRS and CDR2 YFSETQ. Trimming pared 4 bases from V and 0 bases from J, leaving 19 bases between. CDR3 DNA: TGCGCCAGCAGCGATGCGCATGGGAGGAGGAACCAAGAGACCCAGTACTTC. Translating gives CASSDAHGRRNQETQYF.

V and J are TRBV25-1 and TRBJ1-4, with 7 bases aligning to TRBD1. The CDR3 is 15 residues long. Trimming at V came to 3 bases and at J to 10 bases, leaving 11 bases not matched to a gene. The germline CDR1 and CDR2 sequences are MGHDK and SYGVNS. CDR3 sequence (DNA): TGTGCCAGCAGTGACCCCGGACAGGCTGTTGGAAAACTGTTTTTT. Translating it yields CASSDPGQAVGKLFF. The full variable domain, with the rest looked up from reference TRBV25-1 and TRBJ1-4, is EADIYQTPRYLVIGTGKKITLECSQTMGHDKMYWYQQDPGMELHLIHYSYGVNSTEKGDLSSESTVSRIRTEHFPLTLESARPSHTSQYLCASSDPGQAVGKLFFGSGTQLSVL.